This TCR beta chain was recovered during a study of shared T cell receptors in the human thymus. Assay: immunoSEQ multiplex PCR; the TCRdb copy retains only in-frame clones and omits some. Of 500,000 to 750,000 clones listed, around 89% are singletons. The CDR3 is 17 amino acids. This clone was found a few times. Another study also made use of these data, one on human thymus T cells. That work adds: Finnish infants who were healthy and having corrective surgery for congenital heart defects made up the donors. Thymus specimens were resections from corrective heart surgery.

The receptor was derived from a boy younger than two with a congenital heart defect. The sequenced material came from thymocytes. The chain employs TRBV21-1 and TRBJ2-7; the table's D call, TRBD2, was not checked against the DNA. TRBV21-1 is annotated as a pseudogene. The CDR3 region has the DNA TGTGCCAGCAGGCCCTTAGGACTAGCGGGAGTACCCTACGAGCAGTACTTC. This translates into CASRPLGLAGVPYEQYF.